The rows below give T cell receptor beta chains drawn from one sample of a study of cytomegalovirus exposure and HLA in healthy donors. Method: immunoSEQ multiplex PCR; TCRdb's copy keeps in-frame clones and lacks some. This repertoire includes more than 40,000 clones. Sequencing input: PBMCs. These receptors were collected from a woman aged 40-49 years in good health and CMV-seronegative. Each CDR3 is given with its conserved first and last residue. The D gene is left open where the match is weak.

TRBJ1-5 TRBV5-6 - TGTGCCAGCAGCTTTTACTTCAGGGGTCCCAATCAGCCCCAGCATTTT CASSFYFRGPNQPQHF
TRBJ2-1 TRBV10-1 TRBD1 TGCGCCAGCAGTGAGTGGGACAGGGACAATGAGCAGTTCTTC CASSEWDRDNEQFF
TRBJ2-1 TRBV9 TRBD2 TGTGCCAGCAGCCCTAGAGGGGACTATGGTGAGCAGTTCTTC CASSPRGDYGEQFF
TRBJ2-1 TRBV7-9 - TGTGCCAGCAGCCCCCGACCGCGGGACGCCTACAATGAGCAGTTCTTC CASSPRPRDAYNEQFF
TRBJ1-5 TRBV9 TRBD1 TGTGCCAGCAGCGTAGCGGGGACAGGGAATCAGCCCCAGCATTTT CASSVAGTGNQPQHF
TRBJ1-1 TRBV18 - TGTGCCAGCTCGCAACACAGGGACACTGAAGCTTTCTTT CASSQHRDTEAFF
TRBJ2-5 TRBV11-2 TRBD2 TGTGCCAGCAGCTTAGGACTAGCGGGAGCGGAGACCCAGTACTTC CASSLGLAGAETQYF
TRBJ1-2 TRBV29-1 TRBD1 TGCAGCGTTGTGGGACAGGACTATGGCTACACCTTC CSVVGQDYGYTF
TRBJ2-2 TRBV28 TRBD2 TGTGCCAGCAGTCTCGATTTAGCGGGAGCGAACACCGGGGAGCTGTTTTTT CASSLDLAGANTGELFF
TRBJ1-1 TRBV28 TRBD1 TGTGCCAGCAGTTGGGACCCGGGACAGATGAACACTGAAGCTTTCTTT CASSWDPGQMNTEAFF
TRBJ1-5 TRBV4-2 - TGTGCCAGCAGCCAAGAAAGCAAAGGCAATCAGCCCCAGCATTTT CASSQESKGNQPQHF
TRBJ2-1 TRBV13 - TGTGCCAGCAGCTTAGGTCAGGGGCTAGCGGATGAGCAGTTCTTC CASSLGQGLADEQFF
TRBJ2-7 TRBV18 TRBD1 TGTGCCAGCTCAACTCGGACAGGGGGTAACTCCTACGAGCAGTACTTC CASSTRTGGNSYEQYF
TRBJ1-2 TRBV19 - TGTGCCAGTACAGGGGCCCTTGGTGGCTACACCTTC CASTGALGGYTF
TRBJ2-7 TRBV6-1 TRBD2 TGTGCCAGCGGACTAGCGGGGGGCTCCTACGAGCAGTACTTC CASGLAGGSYEQYF
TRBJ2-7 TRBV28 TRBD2 TGTGCCAGCAGTTTGATAGCGGGAGCCCACGAGCAGTACTTC CASSLIAGAHEQYF
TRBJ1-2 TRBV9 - TGTGCCAGCAGCGCGTTAACAGGGTACAACTATGGCTACACCTTC CASSALTGYNYGYTF
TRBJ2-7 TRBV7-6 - TGTGCCAGCAGCTTAGACGGGGGTCAGGGCGAGCAGTACTTC CASSLDGGQGEQYF
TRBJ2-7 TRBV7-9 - TGTGCCAGCAGGTCAACCTACGAGCAGTACTTC CASRSTYEQYF
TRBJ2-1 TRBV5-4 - TGTGCCAGCAGCTTGGACCCCCTGAGAGAGCAGTTCTTC CASSLDPLREQFF
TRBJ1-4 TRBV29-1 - TGCAGCGTTGGGCAGGGAGGGGAAAAACTGTTTTTT CSVGQGGEKLFF
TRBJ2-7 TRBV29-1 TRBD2 TGCAGCGTTCTTGGACTAGCGGGAGCGTACGAGCAGTACTTC CSVLGLAGAYEQYF
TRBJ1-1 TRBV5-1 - TGCGCCAGCAGCTTGGGGGGGGGCGCAAACACTGAAGCTTTCTTT CASSLGGGANTEAFF
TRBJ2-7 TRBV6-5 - TGTGCCAGCAGTTACAGGGGCCCTACCTACGAGCAGTACTTC CASSYRGPTYEQYF
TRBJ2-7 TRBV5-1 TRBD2 TGCGCCAGCAGCTTGTCGACTAGCAGGTCTACCATTGTCTACGAGCAGTACTTC CASSLSTSRSTIVYEQYF
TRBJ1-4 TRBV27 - TGTGCCAGCAGTTTGGGGGCCCGGGAAAAACTGTTTTTT CASSLGAREKLFF
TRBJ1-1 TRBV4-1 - TGCGCCAGCAGCAAAAATGGGCCCTCACTGGTGAACACTGAAGCTTTCTTT CASSKNGPSLVNTEAFF
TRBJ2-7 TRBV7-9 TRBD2 TGTGCCAGCAGCCCGACCGGGACTAGCGGCTACGAGCAGTACTTC CASSPTGTSGYEQYF
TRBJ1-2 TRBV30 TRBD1 TGTGCCTGGATTCCGGGACAGGATGACTATGGCTACACCTTC CAWIPGQDDYGYTF
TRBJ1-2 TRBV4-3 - TGCGCCAGCAGCCAAGATAAAGGCGGGCCTCGGGCCGGAGGGTATGGCTACACCTTC CASSQDKGGPRAGGYGYTF
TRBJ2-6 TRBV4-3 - TGCGCCAGCAGCCAAGATGATGTCGGGAACAGTCCTCCGACTGGGGCCAACGTCCTGACTTTC CASSQDDVGNSPPTGANVLTF
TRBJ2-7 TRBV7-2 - TGTGCCAGCAGCTACGACTTGAGCGAGCAGTACTTC CASSYDLSEQYF
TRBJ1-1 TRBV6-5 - TGTGCCAGCAGTCGAGGGATCAACACTGAAGCTTTCTTT CASSRGINTEAFF
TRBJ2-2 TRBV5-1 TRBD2 TGCGCCAGCAGCTTGGAATTAGCGGGAGTTACCGGGGAGCTGTTTTTT CASSLELAGVTGELFF
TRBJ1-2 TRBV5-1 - TGCGCCAGCAGCTTGGCACAACAGGGTGATGGCTACACCTTC CASSLAQQGDGYTF
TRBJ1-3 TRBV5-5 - TGTGCCAGCAGCTTGGTGGGGGCAGGGATTGCTGGAAACACCATATATTTT CASSLVGAGIAGNTIYF
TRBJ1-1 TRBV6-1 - TGTGCCAGCACCAACTTCGGGGGGGCGGTTGAAGCTTTCTTT CASTNFGGAVEAFF
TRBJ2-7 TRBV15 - TGTGCCACCAGCCAGGTGAACTCCTACGAGCAGTACTTC CATSQVNSYEQYF
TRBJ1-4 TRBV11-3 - TGTGCCAGCAGATCTCAGGGAGGTGAAAAACTGTTTTTT CASRSQGGEKLFF
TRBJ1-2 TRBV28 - TGTGCCAGCAGCCGGGACACAGCTAACTATGGCTACACCTTC CASSRDTANYGYTF
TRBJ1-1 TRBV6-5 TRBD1 TGTGCCAGCAGTTACTCGACAGGGTGGGGGACTGAAGCTTTCTTT CASSYSTGWGTEAFF
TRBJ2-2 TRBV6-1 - TGTGCCAGCAGTGGGGAGTGGGACGGGAGGAACACCGGGGAGCTGTTTTTT CASSGEWDGRNTGELFF
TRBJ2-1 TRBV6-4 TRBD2 TGTGCCAGCAGTATAGCGGGAGGTTCCTACAATGAGCAGTTCTTC CASSIAGGSYNEQFF
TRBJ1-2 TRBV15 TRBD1 TGTGCCACCAGCAGCTTGACAGGGTCGGCCTATGGCTACACCTTC CATSSLTGSAYGYTF
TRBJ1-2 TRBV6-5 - TGTGCCAGCAGTTACTCGTCCGGGGGGAGTATCTATGGCTACACCTTC CASSYSSGGSIYGYTF
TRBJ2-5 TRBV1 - TGCACCAGCAGCCAAGATTATAGGACTAGCGGGCAAGAGACCCAGTACTTC CTSSQDYRTSGQETQYF
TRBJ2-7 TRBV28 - TGTGCCAGCCTACCCAGGGAGGACGAGCAGTACTTC CASLPREDEQYF
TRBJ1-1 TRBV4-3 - TGCGCCAGCAGCCAAGATTTCCCAGAAGCTTTCTTT CASSQDFPEAFF
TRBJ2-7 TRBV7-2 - TGTGCCAGCAGCCTAGGGGACAACTCCTACGAGCAGTACTTC CASSLGDNSYEQYF
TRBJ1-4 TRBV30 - TGTGCCTGGAGTGCGGACACGAATGAAAAACTGTTTTTT CAWSADTNEKLFF
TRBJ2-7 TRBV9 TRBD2 TGTGCCAGCAGCGTAGGAATAGCGGGAGAGACCTACGAGCAGTACTTC CASSVGIAGETYEQYF
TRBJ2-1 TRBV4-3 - TGCGCCAGCAGCCAAGAACTCCGATACAATGAGCAGTTCTTC CASSQELRYNEQFF
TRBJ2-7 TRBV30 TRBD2 TGTGCCTGGAGTGTGGGAGGGGAGGAGCAGTACTTC CAWSVGGEEQYF
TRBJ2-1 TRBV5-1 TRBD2 TGCGCCAGCAGCCCCCTCACCCCAGGACTAGCGGTAAATGAGCAGTTCTTC CASSPLTPGLAVNEQFF
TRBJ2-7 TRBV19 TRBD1 TGTGCCAGTAGTAGGGGACAGGGTTTTCTGTACGAGCAGTACTTC CASSRGQGFLYEQYF
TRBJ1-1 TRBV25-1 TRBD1 TGTGCCAGCTCCTTCTCCGGGACAGTGAACACTGAAGCTTTCTTT CASSFSGTVNTEAFF
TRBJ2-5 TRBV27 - TGTGCCAGCAGTTTAAAGACTCAAGAGACCCAGTACTTC CASSLKTQETQYF